This TCR beta chain emerged from a study of CD8+CD57+ T cells in acquired aplastic anemia. Study-level results: Found in both controls and patients were around 29 CD8+ CDR3 sequences.

The CDR3 sequence is 15 residues long. Germline-derived CDR1 and CDR2 are MGHDK and SYGVNS. Trimming left V 4 bases short and J 7 bases short, with 19 bases between. CDR3 and TCR beta VDJ profiling relied on a genomic DNA template. TCRdb processed the reads anew with MiXCR; each CDR3 protein has one entry. This sample yields 250,000 to 300,000 distinct CDR3 sequences, of which roughly half are seen a single time; roughly 8% belongs to the top ten. Comments on this clonotype: Its antigen remains unidentified.

Input material: sorted CD4+, CD8+, or CD8+CD57+ T cells (not recorded which) from PBMCs. V is TRBV25-1 and J is TRBJ2-5; D assignment may be TRBD1 or TRBD2 (5 bases each). This clonotype was sampled from a human donor with severe aplastic anemia or a healthy control (not recorded which). The CDR3 reads CASSGRNGVGGTQYF. The CDR3 coding sequence is TGTGCCAGCAGTGGACGCAACGGGGTTGGGGGGACCCAGTACTTC.